Below, 4 T cell receptor beta chains from the same sample are listed, as sequenced in a study of chemoradiotherapy in HPV16-positive cancers (dated by TCRdb to between 2021 and 2024). Library creation used the immunoSEQ multiplex PCR assay. The table comes from immuneACCESS by way of TCRdb, which keeps in-frame sequences with V and J called. Part of the clones is missing from these tables; in studies checked, under half for an unresolved V gene and the rest for unknown reasons. Counted in this sample were more than 10,000 clones; approximately 75% of them appeared once. About 1.4% of the sample lies in the top ten. The specimen was obtained from a patient who underwent chemoradiotherapy. These receptors all stem from a human donor with HPV-associated anogenital cancer.

This clone was observed once. This rearrangement joins TRBV5-4 to TRBJ2-2; D is uncertain. V shed 4 bases and J shed 5 bases, with 6 bases lying between them. In germline, CDR1 is SGHNT, CDR2 YYREEE (reference sequence). This CDR3 region has 12 residues. CDR3 nucleotides: TGTGCCAGCAGCCCTCGTACCGGGGAGCTGTTTTTT. Protein product: CASSPRTGELFF.

The CDR3 DNA is TGTGCCAGCAGTGGAAGAAGGACGGGGAATGAAGCTTTCTTT. Its translation: CASSGRRTGNEAFF. The J gene is TRBJ1-1, the V gene TRBV6-1; D not certain. CDR3 length equals 14 residues. Germline V CDR1 and CDR2: MNHNS, SASEGT. V lost 4 bases, J lost 7 bases, and 16 bases lay in between.

The J gene is TRBJ1-2, the V gene TRBV5-6; tentatively, D is TRBD1 (5 bases). Per germline, CDR1 SGHDT and CDR2 YYEEEE. Deletions cut 1 base from V and 5 bases from J, with 18 bases between. CDR3 size: 16 residues. The CDR3 DNA reads TGTGCCAGCAGCTTGCAGGGCACCGAGATGAGTTATGGCTACACCTTC. Its protein is CASSLQGTEMSYGYTF. Full variable domain (outside the CDR3, taken from reference TRBV5-6 and TRBJ1-2): DAGVTQSPTHLIKTRGQQVTLRCSPKSGHDTVSWYQQALGQGPQFIFQYYEEEERQRGNFPDRFSGHQFPNYSSELNVNALLLGDSALYLCASSLQGTEMSYGYTFGSGTRLTVV.

The rearrangement joins TRBV5-1 to TRBJ2-7; D may be TRBD1 (5 bases). The V end was cut by 0 bases, the J end by 3 bases, with 10 bases between. CDR1 and CDR2 (germline): SGHRS, YFSETQ. The CDR3 runs 14 residues. The CDR3 protein is CASSLEPGNYEQYF. The CDR3 nucleotides read TGCGCCAGCAGCTTGGAGCCAGGGAACTACGAGCAGTACTTC.